Many counts were recorded for the clone carrying this T cell receptor beta chain. Its antigen is undetermined. The record originates from a study of read filtering for tumor transcriptome and immune sequencing. From 300 to 450 ng of RNA, a library with molecular barcoded alpha/delta and beta/gamma adaptors was made. Via MiXCR, TCRdb re-called the reads, giving one row per CDR3 protein. The repertoire holds 75,000 to 90,000 distinct CDR3 sequences, with around 12% as singletons. Bone marrow was sampled from every patient at the time of active disease. Germline V gives CDR1 SEHNR, CDR2 FQNEAQ (reference sequence). Trimming removed 6 bases from V and 5 bases from J, with 14 bases in between. The CDR3 has 13 amino acids. Overall study findings and caveats: IR-seq captured clonotypes deeper and more reliably than RNA-seq.

Sequencing was performed on a population of CD138-negative cells sorted from bone marrow. J is TRBJ2-7 and V is TRBV7-9; tentatively, D is TRBD1 (5 bases). The sequence came from a donor aged 40 or older with multiple myeloma. The CDR3 region is CASSSSDSNEQYF. CDR3 DNA: TGTGCCAGCAGTTCTTCCGACAGTAACGAGCAGTACTTC.